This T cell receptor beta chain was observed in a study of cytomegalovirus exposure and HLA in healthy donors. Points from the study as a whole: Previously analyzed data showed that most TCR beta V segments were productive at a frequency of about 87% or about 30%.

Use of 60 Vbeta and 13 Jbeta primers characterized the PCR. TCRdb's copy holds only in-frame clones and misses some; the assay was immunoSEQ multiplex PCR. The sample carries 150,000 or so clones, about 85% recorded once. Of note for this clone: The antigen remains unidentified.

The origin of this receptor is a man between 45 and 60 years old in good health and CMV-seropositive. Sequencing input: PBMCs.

CDR3 residues: CASSLGAGKNQPQHF. Written as DNA, the CDR3 is TGTGCCAGCAGCTTGGGGGCCGGGAAAAATCAGCCCCAGCATTTT. The chain uses TRBV5-8 and TRBJ1-5, with D uncertain. CDR1 is SGHTS, CDR2 YDEGEE, per germline. Trimming pared 0 bases from V and 4 bases from J, leaving 11 bases between. This CDR3 contains 15 residues.